The 17 T cell receptor beta chains given below trace back to one sample, sequenced in a study of cytotoxic CD8 clonotypes in ibrutinib-treated CLL. Assay used: immunoSEQ multiplex PCR; TCRdb lists only in-frame clones, some missing. The sample carries roughly 200,000 clones, around three quarters recorded once. The material sequenced was PBMCs, taken after 24 months of ibrutinib treatment. These receptors came from a human donor with chronic lymphocytic leukemia.

For the CDR3, the DNA is TGTGCCAGTAGTGTTGCCCACAGGACCGGGGAGCTGTTTTTT. It translates to CASSVAHRTGELFF. The rearrangement uses TRBV19 and TRBJ2-2; TRBD1 might be the D (5 bases). V lost 5 bases, J lost 5 bases, and 12 bases lay in between. The CDR3 loop spans 14 amino acids. The germline V gene encodes CDR1 LNHDA and CDR2 SQIVND (reference sequence). The complete variable domain, with remaining parts taken from reference TRBV19 and TRBJ2-2, reads DGGITQSPKYLFRKEGQNVTLSCEQNLNHDAMYWYRQDPGQGLRLIYYSQIVNDFQKGDIAEGYSVSREKKESFPLTVTSAQKNPTAFYLCASSVAHRTGELFFGEGSRLTVL.

This clone came up many times. This chain links TRBV11-2 with TRBJ1-1, with TRBD1 identical over 7 bases. CDR1 SGHAT and CDR2 FQNNGV come from the germline V gene. There are 13 residues in the CDR3. After removal of 6 bases from V and 3 bases from J, the junction contained 4 bases not matched to a gene. The CDR3 DNA sequence: TGTGCCAGCAGTTTAACAGGGGACACTGAAGCTTTCTTT. The encoded protein is CASSLTGDTEAFF.

The chain combines TRBV6-6 with TRBJ1-5, with D perhaps matching TRBD1 (6 bases). The V and J ends lost 6 bases and 2 bases respectively, with 11 bases between them. The CDR3 has 14 residues. The germline V gene has CDR1 MNHNY and CDR2 SVGAGI (reference sequence). The CDR3 region has the DNA TGTGCCAGCAGAACAGGGTCTGGCAATCAGCCCCAGCATTTT. It yields the protein CASRTGSGNQPQHF.

The gene calls are TRBV11-2 and TRBJ2-5, with D unresolved. The J call may be faulty, since TRBJ2-7 better matches the DNA end. This CDR3 has 16 residues. The germline CDR1 and CDR2 sequences are SGHAT and FQNNGV. The CDR3 nucleotides are TGTGCCAGCAGCTTAGATCTGGGTACCAGGTCCTACGAGCAGTACTTC. Translation: CASSLDLGTRSYEQYF.

As DNA, the CDR3 is TGTGCCAGCAGCTCAAGCGGGACTGCAACCTACAATGAGCAGTTCTTC. Residues: CASSSSGTATYNEQFF. The V gene is TRBV7-9, the J gene TRBJ2-1; 7 bases match TRBD2. Germline assignment: CDR1 SEHNR and CDR2 FQNEAQ (reference sequence). Trimming cost V 4 bases and J 2 bases; bases outside gene matches: 8. The CDR3 length is 16 residues.

This clone showed up just a few times. The chain couples TRBV6-1 to TRBJ1-4; D not certain. The CDR3 consists of 12 residues. Germline CDR1 MNHNS, CDR2 SASEGT. V was cut by 6 bases and J by 5 bases, with 7 bases left in between. The CDR3 DNA is TGTGCCAGCAGGGGTGGGAATGAAAAACTGTTTTTT. This sequence encodes CASRGGNEKLFF.

The chain links TRBV5-1 to TRBJ1-5; 11 bases agree with TRBD1. With 0 bases clipped from V and 2 bases from J, the junction kept 4 bases outside the gene matches. The length of the CDR3 is 17 residues. The germline V gene encodes CDR1 SGHRS and CDR2 YFSETQ. CDR3 bases: TGCGCCAGCAGCTTGGGGACAGGGGGCGCGGGCAATCAGCCCCAGCATTTT. Residues: CASSLGTGGAGNQPQHF.

The V call is TRBV7-2, the J call TRBJ2-3, with 10 bases lining up with TRBD2. Per germline, CDR1 SGHTA and CDR2 FQGNSA. The CDR3 sequence is 17 residues long. V dropped 1 base and J dropped 0; count of bases not matched to a gene: 4. The CDR3 nucleotides are TGTGCCAGCAGCTTAGGGGGACTAGCGACGAGCACAGATACGCAGTATTTT. Its translation is CASSLGGLATSTDTQYF.

The chain links TRBV5-1 to TRBJ2-7; 7 positions agree with TRBD2. The CDR3 extends over 14 amino acids. Unmatched junction bases numbered 8, after V lost 4 bases and J lost 4 bases. Per germline, CDR1 SGHRS and CDR2 YFSETQ. The DNA for the CDR3 is TGCGCCAGCAGCCCATCCCTAGCGGAGTACGAGCAGTACTTC. This sequence encodes CASSPSLAEYEQYF.

This chain connects TRBV4-1 to TRBJ2-7, with a tentative D call TRBD2 (6 bases). Germline-derived CDR1 and CDR2 are MGHRA and YSYEKL. Trimming left V 4 bases short and J 2 bases short, with 9 bases between. The CDR3 is 13 residues long. DNA for the CDR3: TGCGCCAGCAGCCGGGACTCGACCTACGAGCAGTACTTC. This gives the protein CASSRDSTYEQYF.

The rearrangement joins TRBV5-1 to TRBJ1-2; 9 bases are shared with TRBD1. Losses at the gene ends were 2 bases for V and 7 bases for J; bases not matched to a gene: 6. The CDR3 is 14 residues long. The germline V gene has CDR1 SGHRS and CDR2 YFSETQ. CDR3 sequence: CASSLGGQGLGYTF. The CDR3, as DNA: TGCGCCAGCAGCTTAGGGGGACAGGGTCTTGGCTACACCTTC.

The chain is built from TRBV2 and TRBJ2-7; D is possibly TRBD1 (6 bases). V lost 2 bases and J lost 2, with 13 bases in between. Germline V gene sequence: CDR1 SNHLY, CDR2 FYNNEI. The CDR3 sequence is 15 residues long. The CDR3 sequence is CASSEWWDNTYEQYF. The CDR3, as DNA: TGTGCCAGCAGTGAATGGTGGGACAACACCTACGAGCAGTACTTC.

The chain recombines TRBV9 with TRBJ2-5, with a tentative D call TRBD2 (5 bases). This CDR3 comprises 15 residues. Trimming removed 0 bases at V and 2 bases at J, with 11 bases between. In germline, CDR1 is SGDLS, CDR2 YYNGEE. The CDR3 DNA sequence: TGTGCCAGCAGCGTAGTGGGAGCCCCACAAGAGACCCAGTACTTC. Its protein product is CASSVVGAPQETQYF. The full variable domain, in which reference TRBV9 and TRBJ2-5 provide the parts outside the CDR3, is DSGVTQTPKHLITATGQRVTLRCSPRSGDLSVYWYQQSLDQGLQFLIQYYNGEERAKGNILERFSAQQFPDLHSELNLSSLELGDSALYFCASSVVGAPQETQYFGPGTRLLVL.

This clone was seen more than once but under ten times. This chain uses TRBV2 with TRBJ2-2; 8 bases agree with TRBD1. Germline assignment: CDR1 SNHLY and CDR2 FYNNEI. The CDR3 has 14 amino acids. V shed 4 bases and J 6 bases; nucleotides not matched to a gene: 4. The CDR3 here is CASSARGLAGELFF. The CDR3 DNA is TGTGCCAGCAGTGCCAGGGGGCTGGCCGGGGAGCTGTTTTTT.

J is TRBJ2-1 and V is TRBV10-3, with TRBD2 identical over 15 bases. The germline CDR1 and CDR2 sequences are ENHRY and SYGVKD. This CDR3 is 15 amino acids long. Trimming removed 6 bases from V and 7 bases from J; junction bases left unmatched: 4. CDR3 in DNA: TGTGCCATCAGACCCGGGACTAGCGGGAGGAATGAGCAGTTCTTC. Translating it yields CAIRPGTSGRNEQFF.

This rearrangement joins TRBV2 to TRBJ1-5, with TRBD1 matching over 7 bases. With 4 bases clipped from V and 5 bases from J, the junction kept 5 bases outside the gene matches. Germline-derived CDR1 and CDR2 are SNHLY and FYNNEI. The CDR3 contains 14 residues. CDR3 region: CASSAQGTYQPQHF. In DNA form, the CDR3 reads TGTGCCAGCAGTGCACAGGGGACATATCAGCCCCAGCATTTT.

The CDR3 sequence: CASSLTSGRFTDTQYF. CDR3 DNA sequence: TGCGCCAGCAGCCTAACTAGCGGGAGATTTACAGATACGCAGTATTTT. The genes are TRBV5-1 and TRBJ2-3, with 11 bases identical to TRBD2. CDR1 SGHRS and CDR2 YFSETQ come from the germline V gene. This CDR3 is 16 amino acids long. With V trimmed by 4 bases and J by 3 bases, 7 bases remained unmatched.